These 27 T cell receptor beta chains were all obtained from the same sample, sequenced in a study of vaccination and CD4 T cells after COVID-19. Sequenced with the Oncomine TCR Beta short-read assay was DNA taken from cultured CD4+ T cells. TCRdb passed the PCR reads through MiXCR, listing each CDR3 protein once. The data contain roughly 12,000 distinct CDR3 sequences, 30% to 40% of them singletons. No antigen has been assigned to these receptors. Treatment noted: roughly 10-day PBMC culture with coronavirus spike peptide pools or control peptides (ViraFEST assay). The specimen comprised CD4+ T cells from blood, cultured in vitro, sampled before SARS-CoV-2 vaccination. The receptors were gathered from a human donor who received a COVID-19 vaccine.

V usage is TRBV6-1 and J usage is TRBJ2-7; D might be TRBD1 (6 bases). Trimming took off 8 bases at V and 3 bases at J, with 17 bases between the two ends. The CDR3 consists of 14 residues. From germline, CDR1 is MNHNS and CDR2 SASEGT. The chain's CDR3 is CASSPGQLGYEQYF. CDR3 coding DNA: TGTGCCAGCTCCCCTGGACAGCTAGGCTACGAGCAGTACTTC.

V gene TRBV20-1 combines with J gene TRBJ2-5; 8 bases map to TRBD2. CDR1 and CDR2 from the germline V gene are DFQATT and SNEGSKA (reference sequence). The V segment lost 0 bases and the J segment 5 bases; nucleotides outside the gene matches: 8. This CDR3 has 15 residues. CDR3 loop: CSARDHGGAGETQYF. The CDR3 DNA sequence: TGCAGTGCTAGAGATCACGGGGGGGCCGGGGAGACCCAGTACTTC.

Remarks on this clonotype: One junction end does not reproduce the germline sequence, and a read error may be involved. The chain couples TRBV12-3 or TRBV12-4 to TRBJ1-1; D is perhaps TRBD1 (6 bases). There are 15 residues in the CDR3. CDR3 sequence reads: CASSRPGGLNTEAFF. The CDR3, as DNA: TGTGCCAGCAGCCGTCCCGGGGGCCTGAACACTGAGGCTTTCTTT.

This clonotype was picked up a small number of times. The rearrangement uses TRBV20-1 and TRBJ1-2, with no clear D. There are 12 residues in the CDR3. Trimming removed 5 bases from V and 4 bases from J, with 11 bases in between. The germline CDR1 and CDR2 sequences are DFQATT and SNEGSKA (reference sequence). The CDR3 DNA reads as TGCAGTGCTTTGACGGACCTCTATGGCTACACCTTC. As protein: CSALTDLYGYTF.

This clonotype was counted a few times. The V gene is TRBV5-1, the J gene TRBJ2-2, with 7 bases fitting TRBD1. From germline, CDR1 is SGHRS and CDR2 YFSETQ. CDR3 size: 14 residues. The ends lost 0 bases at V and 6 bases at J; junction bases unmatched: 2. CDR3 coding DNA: TGCGCCAGCAGCTTGGACAGGGGTGCCGGGGAGCTGTTTTTT. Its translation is CASSLDRGAGELFF.

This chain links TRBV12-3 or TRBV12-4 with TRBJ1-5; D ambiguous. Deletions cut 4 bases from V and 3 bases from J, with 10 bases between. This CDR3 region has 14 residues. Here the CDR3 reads CASSSRASNQPQHF. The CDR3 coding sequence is TGTGCCAGCAGTTCCCGGGCATCCAATCAGCCCCAGCATTTT.

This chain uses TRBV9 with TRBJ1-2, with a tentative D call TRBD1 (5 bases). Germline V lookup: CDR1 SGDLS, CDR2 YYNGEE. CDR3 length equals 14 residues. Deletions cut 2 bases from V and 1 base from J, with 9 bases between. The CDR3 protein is CASSVSTDNYGYTF. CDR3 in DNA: TGTGCCAGCAGCGTGTCGACAGATAACTATGGCTACACCTTC.

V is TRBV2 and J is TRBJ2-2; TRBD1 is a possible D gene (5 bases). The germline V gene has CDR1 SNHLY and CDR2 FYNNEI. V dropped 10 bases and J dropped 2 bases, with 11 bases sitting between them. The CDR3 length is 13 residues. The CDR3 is CATRQFNTGELFF. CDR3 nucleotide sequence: TGTGCCACACGACAGTTTAACACCGGGGAGCTGTTTTTT.

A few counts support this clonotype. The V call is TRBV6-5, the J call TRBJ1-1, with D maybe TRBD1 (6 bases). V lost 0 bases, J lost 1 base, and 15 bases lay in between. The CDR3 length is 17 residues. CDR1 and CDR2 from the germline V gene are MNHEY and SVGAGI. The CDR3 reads CASSYSRWDITNTEAFF. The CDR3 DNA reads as TGTGCCAGCAGTTACTCGAGATGGGACATCACGAACACTGAAGCTTTCTTT.

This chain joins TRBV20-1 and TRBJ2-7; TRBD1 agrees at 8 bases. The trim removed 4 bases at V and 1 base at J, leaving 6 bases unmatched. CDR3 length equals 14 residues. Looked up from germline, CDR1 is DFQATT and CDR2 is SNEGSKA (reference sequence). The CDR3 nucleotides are TGCAGTGCTATGTCAGGGGGCCTTTCCTACGAGCAGTACTTC. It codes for CSAMSGGLSYEQYF.

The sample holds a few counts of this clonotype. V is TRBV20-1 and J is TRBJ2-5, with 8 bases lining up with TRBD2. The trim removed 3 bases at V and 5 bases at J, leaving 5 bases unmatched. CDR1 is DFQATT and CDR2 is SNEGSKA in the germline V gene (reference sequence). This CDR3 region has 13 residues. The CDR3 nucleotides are TGCAGTGCTAGCGGGGGGGCCCAGGAGACCCAGTACTTC. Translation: CSASGGAQETQYF.

CDR3 region: CSASGVRAKNIQYF. CDR3 DNA sequence: TGCAGTGCCTCGGGGGTACGTGCCAAAAACATTCAGTACTTC. The chain couples TRBV20-1 to TRBJ2-4, with D perhaps matching TRBD2 (6 bases). Trimming left V 6 bases short and J 1 base short, with 13 bases between. CDR1 DFQATT and CDR2 SNEGSKA come from the germline V gene (reference sequence). The CDR3 is 14 residues long.

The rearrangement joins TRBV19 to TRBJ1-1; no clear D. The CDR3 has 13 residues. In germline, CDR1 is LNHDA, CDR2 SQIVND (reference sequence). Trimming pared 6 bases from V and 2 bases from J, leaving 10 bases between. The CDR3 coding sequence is TGTGCCAGTAGGAGAGCCCCAAACACTGAAGCTTTCTTT. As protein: CASRRAPNTEAFF. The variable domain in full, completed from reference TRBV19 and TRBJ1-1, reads DGGITQSPKYLFRKEGQNVTLSCEQNLNHDAMYWYRQDPGQGLRLIYYSQIVNDFQKGDIAEGYSVSREKKESFPLTVTSAQKNPTAFYLCASRRAPNTEAFFGQGTRLTVV.

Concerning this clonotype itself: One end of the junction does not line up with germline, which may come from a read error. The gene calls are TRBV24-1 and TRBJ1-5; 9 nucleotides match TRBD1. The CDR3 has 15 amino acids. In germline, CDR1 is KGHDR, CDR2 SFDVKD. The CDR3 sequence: CATSDLGQGNRPQHF. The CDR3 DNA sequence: TGTGCCACCAGTGATCTGGGACAGGGCAATCGGCCCCAGCATTTT.

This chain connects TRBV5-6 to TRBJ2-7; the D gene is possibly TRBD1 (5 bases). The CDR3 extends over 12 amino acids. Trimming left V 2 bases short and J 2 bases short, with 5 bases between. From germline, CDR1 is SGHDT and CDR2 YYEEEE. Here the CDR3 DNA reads TGTGCCAGCAGCTTCAGGGCCTACGAGCAGTACTTC. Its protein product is CASSFRAYEQYF.

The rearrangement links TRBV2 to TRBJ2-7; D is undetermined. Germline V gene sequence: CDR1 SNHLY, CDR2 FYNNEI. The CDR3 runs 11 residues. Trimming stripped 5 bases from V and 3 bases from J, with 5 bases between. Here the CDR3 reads CASSPYYEQYF. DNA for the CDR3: TGTGCCAGCAGTCCTTACTACGAGCAGTACTTC. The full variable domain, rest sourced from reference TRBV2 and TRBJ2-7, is EPEVTQTPSHQVTQMGQEVILRCVPISNHLYFYWYRQILGQKVEFLVSFYNNEISEKSEIFDDQFSVERPDGSNFTLKIRSTKLEDSAMYFCASSPYYEQYFGPGTRLTVT.

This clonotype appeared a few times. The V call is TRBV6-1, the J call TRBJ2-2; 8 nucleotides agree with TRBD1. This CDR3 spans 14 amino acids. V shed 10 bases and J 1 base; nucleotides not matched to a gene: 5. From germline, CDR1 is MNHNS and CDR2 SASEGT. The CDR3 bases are TGTGCCACCCAGGGGGCAGAGAACACCGGGGAGCTGTTTTTT. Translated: CATQGAENTGELFF.

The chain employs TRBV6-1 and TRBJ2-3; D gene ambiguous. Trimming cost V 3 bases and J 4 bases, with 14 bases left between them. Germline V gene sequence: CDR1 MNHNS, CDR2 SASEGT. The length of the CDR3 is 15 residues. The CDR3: CASSELGLVSDTQYF. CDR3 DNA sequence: TGTGCCAGCAGTGAGTTAGGGCTAGTCTCAGATACGCAGTATTTT.

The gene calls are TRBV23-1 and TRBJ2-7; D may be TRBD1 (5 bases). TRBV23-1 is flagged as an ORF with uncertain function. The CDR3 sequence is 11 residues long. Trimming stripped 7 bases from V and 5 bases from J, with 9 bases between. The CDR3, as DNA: TGCGCCAGCACCCAGGGCCACGAGCAGTACTTC. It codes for CASTQGHEQYF.

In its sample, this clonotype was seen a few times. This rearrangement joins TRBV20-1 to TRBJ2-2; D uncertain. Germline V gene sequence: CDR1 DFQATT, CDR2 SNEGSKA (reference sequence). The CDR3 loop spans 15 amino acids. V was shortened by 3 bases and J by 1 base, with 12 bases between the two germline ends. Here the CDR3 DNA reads TGCAGTGCTAGTAAGGCCCCAGGGAACACCGGGGAGCTGTTTTTT. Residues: CSASKAPGNTGELFF.

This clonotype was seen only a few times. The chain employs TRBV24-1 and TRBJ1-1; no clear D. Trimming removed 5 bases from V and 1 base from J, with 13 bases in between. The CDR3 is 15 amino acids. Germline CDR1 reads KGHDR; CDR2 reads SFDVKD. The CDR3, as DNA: TGTGCCACCAGTGTTCCGGACTGGCCGAACACTGAAGCTTTCTTT. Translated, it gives CATSVPDWPNTEAFF.

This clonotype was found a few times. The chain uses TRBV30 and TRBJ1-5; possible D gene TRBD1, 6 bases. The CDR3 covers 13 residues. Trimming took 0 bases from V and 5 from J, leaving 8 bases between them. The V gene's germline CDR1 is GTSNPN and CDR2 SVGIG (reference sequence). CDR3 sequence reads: CAWSVQGHQPQHF. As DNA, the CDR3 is TGTGCCTGGAGTGTACAGGGCCATCAGCCCCAGCATTTT. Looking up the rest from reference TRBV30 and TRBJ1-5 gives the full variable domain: SQTIHQWPATLVQPVGSPLSLECTVEGTSNPNLYWYRQAAGRGLQLLFYSVGIGQISSEVPQNLSASRPQDRQFILSSKKLLLSDSGFYLCAWSVQGHQPQHFGDGTRLSIL.

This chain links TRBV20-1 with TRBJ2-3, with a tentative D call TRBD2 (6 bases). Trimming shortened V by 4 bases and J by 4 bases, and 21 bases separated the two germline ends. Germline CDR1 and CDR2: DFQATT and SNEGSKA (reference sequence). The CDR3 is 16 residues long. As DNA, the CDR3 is TGCAGTGCTATAGAGGGGACTGGCAGAGGCTCAGATACGCAGTATTTT. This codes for CSAIEGTGRGSDTQYF.

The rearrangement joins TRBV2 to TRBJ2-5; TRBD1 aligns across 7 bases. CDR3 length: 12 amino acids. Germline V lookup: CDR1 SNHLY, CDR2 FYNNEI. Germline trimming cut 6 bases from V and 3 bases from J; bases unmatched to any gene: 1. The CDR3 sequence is CASSGQEETQYF. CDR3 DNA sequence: TGTGCCAGCAGCGGACAGGAAGAGACCCAGTACTTC.

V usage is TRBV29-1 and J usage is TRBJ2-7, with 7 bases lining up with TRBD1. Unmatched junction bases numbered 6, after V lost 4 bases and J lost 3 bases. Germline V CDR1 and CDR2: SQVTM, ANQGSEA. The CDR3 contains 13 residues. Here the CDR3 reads CSVVGQRRYEQYF. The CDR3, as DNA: TGCAGCGTTGTGGGACAGCGCCGCTACGAGCAGTACTTC.

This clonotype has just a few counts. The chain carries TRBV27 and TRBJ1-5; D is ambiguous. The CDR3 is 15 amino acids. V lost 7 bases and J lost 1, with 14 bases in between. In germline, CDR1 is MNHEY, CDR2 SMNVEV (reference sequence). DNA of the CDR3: TGTGCCAGCAATTTGCATGGCTCGAGCAATCAGCCCCAGCATTTT. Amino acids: CASNLHGSSNQPQHF.

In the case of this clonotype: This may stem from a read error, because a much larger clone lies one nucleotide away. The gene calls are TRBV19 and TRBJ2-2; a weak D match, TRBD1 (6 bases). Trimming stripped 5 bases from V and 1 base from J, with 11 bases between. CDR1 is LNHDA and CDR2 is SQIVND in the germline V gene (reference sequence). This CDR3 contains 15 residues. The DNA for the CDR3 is TGTGCCAGTAGTCGGACAGAGGAGAACACCGGGGAGCTGTTTTTT. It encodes CASSRTEENTGELFF.